What follows are 28 T cell receptor beta chains derived from one specimen sequenced in a study of OX40 agonist ivuxolimab in advanced cancers. Measured with immunoSEQ multiplex PCR; TCRdb has only the in-frame clones, and not every one. The sample holds some 78,000 clones, 86% seen once. Specimen: CD4+ or CD8+ T cells sorted from blood, collected in a trial of the OX40 agonist ivuxolimab. The receptors derive from an adult with an advanced solid tumor such as melanoma, head and neck, liver or kidney cancer.

This chain uses TRBV5-6 with TRBJ1-2; D is ambiguous. The CDR3 runs 13 residues. CDR1 SGHDT and CDR2 YYEEEE come from the germline V gene. Trimming cost V 4 bases and J 2 bases, with 9 bases left between them. The CDR3 spells CASSATVNYGYTF. The CDR3 DNA is TGTGCCAGCAGCGCCACAGTGAACTATGGCTACACCTTC.

The genes are TRBV12-5 and TRBJ2-7; the match to TRBD1 covers 7 bases. V dropped 0 bases and J dropped 0; count of bases not matched to a gene: 2. Germline V gives CDR1 LGHNT, CDR2 FRNRAP. The CDR3 spans 15 residues. Here the CDR3 DNA reads TGTGCTAGTGGTTTGGTGACAGGGTCCTCCTACGAGCAGTACTTC. This translates into CASGLVTGSSYEQYF.

The chain links TRBV5-1 to TRBJ2-5; D remains unclear. The CDR3 sequence is 12 residues long. Germline V gene data show CDR1 as SGHRS and CDR2 as YFSETQ. V was trimmed by 0 bases and J by 5 bases, leaving 5 bases between them. The DNA for the CDR3 is TGCGCCAGCAGCTTGGTCGGGGAGACCCAGTACTTC. Residues: CASSLVGETQYF. The whole variable domain, filled in from reference TRBV5-1 and TRBJ2-5, reads KAGVTQTPRYLIKTRGQQVTLSCSPISGHRSVSWYQQTPGQGLQFLFEYFSETQRNKGNFPGRFSGRQFSNSRSEMNVSTLELGDSALYLCASSLVGETQYFGPGTRLLVL.

The sample holds one count of this clone. J is TRBJ1-5 and V is TRBV2; D perhaps matches TRBD1 (6 bases). The CDR3 is 13 amino acids. From germline, CDR1 is SNHLY and CDR2 FYNNEI. V was clipped by 10 bases and J by 3 bases, with 13 bases between them. CDR3 residues: CATSQGYNQPQHF. In DNA form, the CDR3 reads TGTGCCACTTCACAGGGATACAATCAGCCCCAGCATTTT.

The CDR3: CASSEWRTGRDEQFF. CDR3 DNA: TGTGCCAGCAGTGAATGGAGGACAGGGAGGGATGAGCAGTTCTTC. The chain uses TRBV25-1 and TRBJ2-1, with TRBD1 as a possible D gene (8 bases). V lost 1 base, J lost 8 bases, and 15 bases lay in between. The CDR3 runs to 15 residues. Germline assignment: CDR1 MGHDK and CDR2 SYGVNS.

Comment on this clone: This same CDR3 is encoded by further DNA sequences in the sample. This sequence joins TRBV7-9 and TRBJ2-1; 8 nucleotides align to TRBD2. This CDR3 has 15 residues. J lost 1 base, V lost 4 bases, and 3 bases had no gene match. Germline V gene lookup returns CDR1 SEHNR and CDR2 FQNEAQ (reference sequence). CDR3 DNA: TGTGCCAGCAGCTCCGGGACTAGTTCCTACAATGAGCAGTTCTTC. As protein: CASSSGTSSYNEQFF. Full variable domain (remainder filled in from reference TRBV7-9 and TRBJ2-1): DTGVSQNPRHKITKRGQNVTFRCDPISEHNRLYWYRQTLGQGPEFLTYFQNEAQLEKSRLLSDRFSAERPKGSFSTLEIQRTEQGDSAMYLCASSSGTSSYNEQFFGPGTRLTVL.

This sequence joins TRBV9 and TRBJ2-3; 11 bases fit TRBD2. This CDR3 has 16 residues. In germline, CDR1 is SGDLS, CDR2 YYNGEE. Germline trimming cut 4 bases from V and 8 bases from J; bases unmatched to any gene: 12. CDR3 protein: CASSPNSGGAQGTQYF. The CDR3 coding sequence is TGTGCCAGCAGCCCAAATAGCGGGGGGGCCCAAGGTACGCAGTATTTT.

The chain has TRBV25-1 and TRBJ1-2; D is unresolved. This CDR3 is built from 14 residues. Per germline, CDR1 MGHDK and CDR2 SYGVNS. Deletions cut 2 bases from V and 4 bases from J, with 11 bases between. CDR3 region: CASSEDETAYGYTF. In DNA form, the CDR3 reads TGTGCCAGCAGTGAAGACGAAACAGCCTATGGCTACACCTTC.

The genes are TRBV6-4 and TRBJ1-6, with D maybe TRBD1 (6 bases). Germline CDR1 reads MRHNA; CDR2 reads SNTAGT. The CDR3 has 14 amino acids. V lost 6 bases, J lost 9 bases, and 15 bases lay in between. CDR3 protein: CASRGQGQSSPLHF. DNA of the CDR3: TGTGCCAGCAGGGGGCAAGGACAGAGTTCACCCCTCCACTTT.

The V call is TRBV12-5, the J call TRBJ1-2; no firm D call. Trimming took off 6 bases at V and 7 bases at J, with 9 bases between the two ends. The CDR3 totals 11 residues. The germline V gene encodes CDR1 LGHNT and CDR2 FRNRAP. DNA for the CDR3: TGTGCTAGTGGGTCCCTCCCTGGCTACACCTTC. It yields the protein CASGSLPGYTF.

The rearrangement links TRBV19 to TRBJ1-1; D is perhaps TRBD1 (5 bases). From germline, CDR1 is LNHDA and CDR2 SQIVND (reference sequence). Trimming cost V 1 base and J 3 bases, with 9 bases left between them. CDR3 length equals 14 residues. The chain's CDR3 is CASSIGGRDTEAFF. CDR3 coding DNA: TGTGCCAGTAGTATAGGGGGACGGGACACTGAAGCTTTCTTT.

This clone was detected a few times. The rearrangement links TRBV5-1 to TRBJ2-5, with 7 bases that match TRBD1. Germline lookup yields CDR1 SGHRS and CDR2 YFSETQ. V lost 4 bases to trimming and J lost 5 bases; unmatched junction nucleotides: 8. This CDR3 comprises 14 residues. CDR3 region: CASSLTGFGETQYF. In DNA form, the CDR3 reads TGCGCCAGCAGCCTGACAGGGTTCGGGGAGACCCAGTACTTC. Based on the CDR3 plus reference TRBV5-1 and TRBJ2-5, the full variable domain is KAGVTQTPRYLIKTRGQQVTLSCSPISGHRSVSWYQQTPGQGLQFLFEYFSETQRNKGNFPGRFSGRQFSNSRSEMNVSTLELGDSALYLCASSLTGFGETQYFGPGTRLLVL.

This clone occurred once. This chain joins TRBV7-3 and TRBJ2-1; perhaps TRBD1 as D (6 bases). The CDR3 extends over 17 amino acids. The germline CDR1 and CDR2 sequences are SGHTA and FQGTGA. V lost 5 bases to trimming and J lost 8 bases, with 25 bases between them. CDR3 sequence (DNA): TGTGCCAGCAGCCTGACGACAGGACCTAGATTCCCCTATGAGCAGTTCTTC. It codes for CASSLTTGPRFPYEQFF.

The gene calls are TRBV6-5 and TRBJ1-1; D not certain. V lost 0 bases and J lost 5, with 13 bases in between. Germline assignment: CDR1 MNHEY and CDR2 SVGAGI. The CDR3 is 15 residues long. As DNA, the CDR3 is TGTGCCAGCAGTTACTCTTTTTGGGCGGGGACTGAAGCTTTCTTT. This encodes CASSYSFWAGTEAFF.

The chain uses TRBV6-5 and TRBJ1-4, with D tentatively TRBD1 (6 bases). Deletions cut 6 bases from V and 5 bases from J, with 13 bases between. Germline lookup yields CDR1 MNHEY and CDR2 SVGAGI. The CDR3 is 14 amino acids. The DNA of the CDR3 is TGTGCCAGCAGGCGGACAGCCTCAAATGAAAAACTGTTTTTT. It yields the protein CASRRTASNEKLFF.

V usage is TRBV6-5 and J usage is TRBJ2-2, with 8 bases matching TRBD2. CDR3 length: 16 amino acids. With V trimmed by 0 bases and J by 8 bases, 8 bases remained unmatched. The germline CDR1 and CDR2 sequences are MNHEY and SVGAGI. The CDR3 sequence: CASSYSTGTRWGELFF. CDR3 sequence (DNA): TGTGCCAGCAGTTACTCGACGGGGACTAGGTGGGGGGAGCTGTTTTTT.

The rearrangement links TRBV29-1 to TRBJ2-7; no clear D. V was trimmed by 5 bases and J by 0 bases, leaving 11 bases between them. Per the germline V gene, CDR1 is SQVTM and CDR2 is ANQGSEA. This CDR3 spans 13 amino acids. The CDR3 sequence is CSVRQAYSYEQYF. The CDR3 DNA sequence: TGCAGCGTTCGCCAGGCTTACTCCTACGAGCAGTACTTC.

This chain connects TRBV7-2 to TRBJ1-5; the D gene is possibly TRBD1 (5 bases). Trimming removed 3 bases at V and 5 bases at J, with 11 bases between. The CDR3 spans 14 residues. Germline lookup yields CDR1 SGHTA and CDR2 FQGNSA. The CDR3 protein is CASSLRQGDQPQHF. The CDR3 nucleotides read TGTGCCAGCAGCTTGCGGCAGGGTGATCAGCCCCAGCATTTT.

This rearrangement joins TRBV18 to TRBJ1-4; a possible D gene is TRBD1 (6 bases). The germline gives CDR1 KGHSH, CDR2 LQKENI. CDR3 length equals 15 residues. Trimming stripped 2 bases from V and 7 bases from J, with 14 bases between. CDR3 DNA: TGTGCCAGCTCACCAAGTGGGGGCAGGGGTGAAAAACTGTTTTTT. Protein: CASSPSGGRGEKLFF.

V and J are TRBV2 and TRBJ2-1, with TRBD2 matching over 8 bases. V trimming: 7 bases; J trimming: 6 bases; junction bases outside the gene matches: 8. Germline-derived CDR1 and CDR2 are SNHLY and FYNNEI. The CDR3 consists of 14 residues. The CDR3 here is CASKVRGAINEQFF. The CDR3 DNA is TGTGCCAGCAAGGTGCGGGGGGCAATCAATGAGCAGTTCTTC.

This chain links TRBV6-6 with TRBJ2-3, with 7 bases aligning to TRBD2. This CDR3 spans 15 amino acids. Germline V CDR1 and CDR2: MNHNY, SVGAGI (reference sequence). V trimming: 3 bases; J trimming: 0 bases; junction bases outside the gene matches: 3. In nucleotides, the CDR3 is TGTGCCAGCAGTTATAGCGGGTCAAGCACAGATACGCAGTATTTT. It specifies CASSYSGSSTDTQYF.

The CDR3 region has the DNA TGCAGTGGAAACAGGGATTACGAGCAGTACTTC. This gives the protein CSGNRDYEQYF. This rearrangement joins TRBV20-1 to TRBJ2-7; tentative D call: TRBD1 (6 bases). The V gene's germline CDR1 is DFQATT and CDR2 SNEGSKA (reference sequence). V was clipped by 7 bases and J by 4 bases, with 11 bases between them. The CDR3 is 11 residues long.

This clone was seen a handful of times. The chain employs TRBV12-5 and TRBJ1-5; a possible D gene is TRBD1 (6 bases). In germline, CDR1 is LGHNT, CDR2 FRNRAP. The CDR3 consists of 14 residues. Trimming left V 5 bases short and J 7 bases short, with 15 bases between. For the CDR3, the DNA is TGTGCTAGTGGTCCGGTGGACAGCACACAGCCCCAGCATTTT. It codes for CASGPVDSTQPQHF.

The chain has TRBV30 and TRBJ1-2; maybe TRBD1 (5 bases). Germline loops: CDR1 GTSNPN, CDR2 SVGIG (reference sequence). The CDR3 has 12 residues. The ends were cut back, 3 bases at V and 4 bases at J, with 9 bases in the middle. The CDR3 sequence: CAWSPGLYGYTF. The DNA for the CDR3 is TGTGCCTGGAGCCCGGGGCTCTATGGCTACACCTTC.

The V and J genes are TRBV2 and TRBJ1-1; 7 nucleotides line up with TRBD1. Per germline, CDR1 SNHLY and CDR2 FYNNEI. CDR3 length: 13 residues. V lost 6 bases and J lost 5; bases outside the gene matches: 6. The CDR3 is CASRTGRWTEAFF. As DNA, the CDR3 is TGTGCCAGCAGGACAGGGAGGTGGACTGAAGCTTTCTTT.

This chain links TRBV5-1 with TRBJ2-3; 12 bases fit TRBD2. CDR3 length: 17 residues. V was clipped by 0 bases and J by 5 bases; unmatched bases: 7. Germline assignment: CDR1 SGHRS and CDR2 YFSETQ. The CDR3 loop is CASSLEASGRGGDTQYF. The CDR3 nucleotides are TGCGCCAGCAGCTTGGAGGCTAGCGGGAGGGGTGGAGATACGCAGTATTTT.

The chain links TRBV14 to TRBJ1-2; D call uncertain. The CDR3 loop spans 13 amino acids. V was trimmed by 1 base and J by 8 bases, leaving 11 bases between them. Germline CDR1 SGHDN, CDR2 FVKESK. The CDR3 is CASSQVEGWGYTF. CDR3 nucleotides: TGTGCCAGCAGCCAAGTCGAGGGATGGGGCTACACCTTC.

The chain is built from TRBV5-1 and TRBJ1-6; D might be TRBD1 (6 bases). The CDR3 consists of 14 residues. The germline V gene has CDR1 SGHRS and CDR2 YFSETQ. V dropped 4 bases and J dropped 2 bases, with 7 bases sitting between them. CDR3 sequence: CASSRDTYNSPLHF. CDR3 in DNA: TGCGCCAGCAGCCGGGACACCTATAATTCACCCCTCCACTTT.